This T cell receptor (beta chain) was sequenced during a study of blood T cell repertoires in COVID-19. As for the study in general: From the United States, Italy and Spain came samples of acute and convalescent COVID-19. In each case, the material was cDNA or gDNA derived from T cells, B-cell-depleted T cells, or PBMCs.

Germline CDR1 reads LNHDA; CDR2 reads SQIVND (reference sequence). The CDR3 covers 14 residues. V was pared by 1 base and J by 8 bases, with 12 bases between. In the source study's methods: The authors estimated nucleated cell counts from reference gene primer amplification. The table came from immunoSEQ multiplex PCR; TCRdb's copy has only in-frame clones and leaves some out. From that table come the V and J calls and clone size; the DNA was used to work out D and trimming. The table shows about 86,000 clones, with approximately 80% occurring only once. This sequence was found in a woman of 80 years or more with active or convalescent COVID-19. Sequencing was done on a sample of peripheral blood. The chain carries TRBV19 and TRBJ2-4, with D maybe TRBD2 (5 bases). In DNA, the CDR3 is TGTGCCAGTAGTATAGGCCAGCCCGGGGACATTCAGTACTTC. Its protein product is CASSIGQPGDIQYF.